This TCR beta chain was captured by sequencing in a study of regulatory T cells in long-lasting Graves disease. Study-wide context: New Graves' disease cases had less than 3 months of antithyroid drugs. Findings of the study overall: Owing to a sample size that was small, accuracy may have been reduced. Public clonotype sharing was higher in persistent than newly diagnosed patients.

The time point was: newly diagnosed GD, antithyroid drugs for less than 3 months. The TCR library was made from RNA extracted from PBMCs. Arm-PCR of CDR3 regions with iRepertoire HTBI primers generated TCR beta libraries. TCRdb independently ran MiXCR on the multiplex PCR reads; one entry per CDR3 protein. The sample includes 320,000 or so distinct CDR3 sequences, 18% of them seen just once. There are many counts of this clonotype. The antigen is not known. Material: peripheral blood mononuclear cells (PBMCs), obtained at new diagnosis, from a patient treated with antithyroid drugs. The clonotype originates from a female donor with Graves disease.

The CDR3 sequence is CASSRDRVGANYGYTF. The CDR3 DNA reads TGTGCCAGCAGTCGGGACAGGGTGGGGGCTAACTATGGCTACACCTTC. V gene TRBV12-3 or TRBV12-4 combines with J gene TRBJ1-2; 9 bases fit TRBD1. The J segment lost 0 bases and the V segment lost 5 bases, leaving 7 bases of the junction unmatched. This CDR3 has 16 amino acids.